Following are 28 T cell receptor beta chains from one sample sequenced in a study of prognosis after radiotherapy for stage I lung cancer. By two-round multiplex PCR, the TCR beta CDR3 was amplified from genomic DNA. Individual primers that were specific to each TRBV and TRBJ gene served in first-round PCR. TCRdb reprocessed the multiplex PCR reads via MiXCR and lists one record per CDR3 protein. The table records tens of thousands of distinct CDR3 sequences, around two fifths of them present only once. The source was PBMCs, collected before or after stereotactic body radiation therapy (not recorded which). The receptors come from a donor aged 50 or older with non-small cell lung cancer.

This clonotype was picked up a small number of times. The rearrangement uses TRBV6-1 and TRBJ2-4; D is unresolved. There are 16 residues in the CDR3. Germline V gives CDR1 MNHNS, CDR2 SASEGT. V dropped 5 bases and J dropped 0 bases, with 14 bases sitting between them. This CDR3 reads CASSKNLTLAKNIQYF. The CDR3 nucleotides read TGTGCCAGCAGTAAAAACCTTACCCTAGCCAAAAACATTCAGTACTTC.

Concerning this clonotype itself: A far bigger clonotype differs at one base, so this is likely a read error. V gene TRBV6-4 combines with J gene TRBJ1-1; D possibly corresponds to TRBD1 (5 bases). The CDR3 totals 15 residues. V was pared by 5 bases and J by 8 bases, with 21 bases between. Germline CDR1 is MRHNA and CDR2 is SNTAGT. The CDR3 bases are TGTGCCAGCAGTTATAGGGGAGACTCGGGACCCGAAGCTTTCTTT. It specifies CASSYRGDSGPEAFF.

This clonotype has a single count. V is TRBV27 and J is TRBJ1-5, with TRBD1 matching 9 bases. The V gene's germline CDR1 is MNHEY and CDR2 SMNVEV (reference sequence). The CDR3 runs 15 residues. The V gene end was trimmed by 4 bases and the J gene end by 2 bases; junction bases not matched to a gene: 3. The chain's CDR3 is CASSSQGAGNQPQHF. The CDR3 bases are TGTGCCAGCAGTTCACAGGGGGCCGGCAATCAGCCCCAGCATTTT.

The chain joins TRBV28 to TRBJ1-2; weak D call: TRBD1 (5 bases). This CDR3 is built from 15 residues. Trimming shortened V by 3 bases and J by 4 bases, and 15 bases separated the two germline ends. The germline V gene has CDR1 MDHEN and CDR2 SYDVKM. For the CDR3, the DNA is TGTGCCAGCAGTTTCCTTGGGGGTCTCGGCTATGGCTACACCTTC. It is translated as CASSFLGGLGYGYTF.

The chain links TRBV19 to TRBJ1-2, with TRBD1 identical over 8 bases. V shed 7 bases and J 4 bases; nucleotides not matched to a gene: 8. The CDR3 is 14 amino acids. The germline CDR1 and CDR2 sequences are LNHDA and SQIVND (reference sequence). CDR3 protein: CASTPGQGPYGYTF. For the CDR3, the DNA is TGTGCCAGTACCCCAGGACAGGGTCCCTATGGCTACACCTTC. The full variable domain, rest sourced from reference TRBV19 and TRBJ1-2, is DGGITQSPKYLFRKEGQNVTLSCEQNLNHDAMYWYRQDPGQGLRLIYYSQIVNDFQKGDIAEGYSVSREKKESFPLTVTSAQKNPTAFYLCASTPGQGPYGYTFGSGTRLTVV.

This clonotype was observed at least ten times. The chain couples TRBV4-3 to TRBJ2-3, with 8 bases fitting TRBD2. J gave up 5 bases and V 0 bases, and 7 bases lay outside the gene matches. Germline-derived CDR1 and CDR2 are LGHNA and YSLEER. The CDR3 runs 16 residues. The CDR3 DNA reads as TGCGCCAGCAGCCAAGAGGGGAGCGGGAGTGTAGATACGCAGTATTTT. It codes for CASSQEGSGSVDTQYF.

On this clonotype itself: A read error likely explains this, since a far larger clone differs by one base. This chain connects TRBV6-6 to TRBJ2-1; TRBD2 matches at 14 bases. In germline, CDR1 is MNHNY, CDR2 SVGAGI (reference sequence). CDR3 size: 15 residues. The CDR3 is CASIYSTSGGAEQFF. CDR3 DNA sequence: TGTGCCAGCATTTACTCGACTAGCGGGGGGGCTGAGCAGTTCTTC.

V is TRBV6-5 and J is TRBJ2-3; D remains unclear. V was pared by 3 bases and J by 2 bases, with 9 bases between. CDR1 is MNHEY and CDR2 is SVGAGI in the germline V gene. CDR3 length: 14 amino acids. DNA of the CDR3: TGTGCCAGCAGTTATCTGGGGTCCACAGATACGCAGTATTTT. This encodes CASSYLGSTDTQYF.

The genes are TRBV7-2 and TRBJ2-7; perhaps D is TRBD1 or TRBD2 (5 bases each). Germline CDR1 SGHTA, CDR2 FQGNSA. The CDR3 extends over 15 amino acids. Trimming stripped 11 bases from V and 2 bases from J, with 22 bases between. CDR3 bases: TGTGCCGGCAACCGAAACCGGGACCCGACCTACGAGCAGTACTTC. This codes for CAGNRNRDPTYEQYF.

A word on this clonotype: Being one base from a much bigger clone, this may be a read error. The genes are TRBV6-1 and TRBJ2-5, with 12 bases fitting TRBD2. Germline-derived CDR1 and CDR2 are MNHNS and SASEGT. The CDR3 is made up of 17 amino acids. The trim removed 7 bases at V and 1 base at J, leaving 10 bases unmatched. Written as DNA, the CDR3 is TGTGCCAGCACTGACCTCTCTAGCGGGGGGGGCCAAGAGACCCAGTACTTC. Protein sequence: CASTDLSSGGGQETQYF.

In its sample, this clonotype was seen many times. The genes are TRBV28 and TRBJ2-2; weak D call: TRBD1 (5 bases). CDR3 length equals 12 residues. V was shortened by 8 bases and J by 8 bases, with 12 bases between the two germline ends. The germline V gene has CDR1 MDHEN and CDR2 SYDVKM. For the CDR3, the DNA is TGTGCCAGCCTAAGGGGTATTGGGGAGCTGTTTTTT. It encodes CASLRGIGELFF.

This clonotype has at least ten counts. The chain combines TRBV5-1 with TRBJ2-5; 7 nucleotides match TRBD2. The CDR3 sequence is 15 residues long. CDR1 and CDR2 from the germline V gene are SGHRS and YFSETQ. With V trimmed by 4 bases and J by 1 base, 7 bases remained unmatched. Written as DNA, the CDR3 is TGCGCCAGCAGCCAACAAGCGGGAACCCAAGAGACCCAGTACTTC. Translating gives CASSQQAGTQETQYF.

The gene calls are TRBV11-2 and TRBJ1-2, with TRBD1 identical over 7 bases. Germline trimming cut 2 bases from V and 2 bases from J; bases unmatched to any gene: 8. Per germline, CDR1 SGHAT and CDR2 FQNNGV. CDR3 size: 16 residues. CDR3 DNA: TGTGCCAGCAGCTTAAGCCCGGGACAGTTGAACTATGGCTACACCTTC. It translates to CASSLSPGQLNYGYTF.

This clonotype appeared many times. The chain combines TRBV20-1 with TRBJ1-5; no definite D call. Germline V gene lookup returns CDR1 DFQATT and CDR2 SNEGSKA (reference sequence). The CDR3 contains 13 residues. Trimming cost V 5 bases and J 5 bases, with 13 bases left between them. CDR3 region: CSASPMFDQPQHF. CDR3 in DNA: TGCAGTGCTTCTCCCATGTTTGATCAGCCCCAGCATTTT.

This clonotype was seen repeatedly, ten times or more. The CDR3 is CASSPRRATGELFF. The CDR3 DNA reads as TGTGCCAGCTCACCCCGGAGGGCCACCGGGGAGCTGTTTTTT. The V gene is TRBV18, the J gene TRBJ2-2, with D perhaps matching TRBD2 (6 bases). The germline V gene encodes CDR1 KGHSH and CDR2 LQKENI. With 3 bases removed from V and 4 bases from J, the gap between germline ends came to 9 bases. The CDR3 is made up of 14 amino acids.

With regard to this clonotype: Here the CDR3 omits its conserved ending phenylalanine or tryptophan, so a read error is the likely source. The chain recombines TRBV12-3 or TRBV12-4 with TRBJ1-5, with D possibly being TRBD1 (5 bases). This CDR3 region has 16 residues. The V and J ends lost 5 bases and 5 bases respectively, with 19 bases between them. CDR3 in amino acids: CASSPHFQGGDQPQHL. The CDR3 coding sequence is TGTGCCAGCAGTCCCCACTTTCAGGGTGGTGATCAGCCCCAGCATCTT.

This clonotype showed up many times. The rearrangement uses TRBV20-1 and TRBJ1-2; tentative D call: TRBD1 (5 bases). This CDR3 contains 13 residues. The V gene's germline CDR1 is DFQATT and CDR2 SNEGSKA (reference sequence). The germline V and J ends were trimmed by 3 bases and 3 bases, with 11 bases remaining between them. The CDR3 sequence: CSASRDPHYGYTF. For the CDR3, the DNA is TGCAGTGCTAGTCGGGACCCCCACTATGGCTACACCTTC.

This clonotype was recorded at least ten times. The rearrangement links TRBV10-3 to TRBJ2-5; D tentatively reads TRBD1 or TRBD2 (5 bases each). The germline V gene has CDR1 ENHRY and CDR2 SYGVKD. This CDR3 has 14 amino acids. V lost 4 bases, J lost 6 bases, and 15 bases lay in between. The CDR3 loop reads CAISGDGGEKTQYF. CDR3 sequence (DNA): TGTGCCATCAGTGGGGACGGAGGAGAGAAGACCCAGTACTTC.

This clonotype has only one observation. The J gene is TRBJ2-2, the V gene TRBV7-2, with TRBD1 matching 7 bases. The length of the CDR3 is 16 residues. After removal of 1 base from V and 3 bases from J, the junction contained 5 bases not matched to a gene. Germline V gives CDR1 SGHTA, CDR2 FQGNSA. This CDR3 reads CASSLDGGQHTGELFF. The CDR3 DNA reads TGTGCCAGCAGCTTAGATGGGGGACAGCACACCGGGGAGCTGTTTTTT.

The gene calls are TRBV12-3 or TRBV12-4 and TRBJ1-2, with D possibly being TRBD1 (6 bases). Trimming stripped 6 bases from V and 1 base from J, with 15 bases between. The CDR3 extends over 15 amino acids. The CDR3 DNA follows: TGTGCCAGCAGCCGCACAGGGTATTTTAACTATGGCTACACCTTC. It is translated as CASSRTGYFNYGYTF.

The CDR3 region has the DNA TGTGCCAGCAGCCAAGATGCAGGGCGACCGAACACCTTC. The encoded protein is CASSQDAGRPNTF. V usage is TRBV3-1 and J usage is TRBJ1-2; a weak D match, TRBD1 (5 bases). The CDR3 has 13 residues. Trimming took 0 bases from V and 12 from J, leaving 14 bases between them. CDR1 and CDR2 (germline): LGHDT, YNNKEL (reference sequence).

This clonotype was seen a handful of times. The chain has TRBV30 and TRBJ1-1; 12 bases are shared with TRBD1. There are 19 residues in the CDR3. V trimming: 0 bases; J trimming: 0 bases; junction bases outside the gene matches: 11. Germline V gene lookup returns CDR1 GTSNPN and CDR2 SVGIG (reference sequence). The CDR3 is CAWSVRSRDRGRMNTEAFF. CDR3 bases: TGTGCCTGGAGTGTAAGGTCTCGGGACAGGGGGCGGATGAACACTGAAGCTTTCTTT.

This clonotype was counted at least ten times. The chain recombines TRBV18 with TRBJ2-1; the D is unclear. The germline V and J ends were trimmed by 1 base and 5 bases, with 9 bases remaining between them. The germline CDR1 and CDR2 sequences are KGHSH and LQKENI. This CDR3 is built from 14 residues. The DNA for the CDR3 is TGTGCCAGCTCACCACAGTCCAGAGACAATGAGCAGTTCTTC. Its translation: CASSPQSRDNEQFF.

This clonotype was detected ten times or more. The chain recombines TRBV12-3 or TRBV12-4 with TRBJ1-2; no clear D gene. The germline V and J ends were trimmed by 6 bases and 5 bases, with 13 bases remaining between them. The CDR3 spans 13 residues. The CDR3 sequence: CASRGMDSYGYTF. As DNA, the CDR3 is TGTGCCAGCAGGGGTATGGATTCATATGGCTACACCTTC.

This clonotype came up many times. This chain connects TRBV6-1 to TRBJ2-3; D may be TRBD2 (6 bases). Germline values: CDR1 MNHNS, CDR2 SASEGT. The ends were cut back, 8 bases at V and 6 bases at J, with 15 bases in the middle. The CDR3 spans 13 residues. CDR3 DNA sequence: TGTGCCAGCGGCCGGGACTCATTCGATACGCAGTATTTT. Protein product: CASGRDSFDTQYF.

This clonotype was found many times. CDR3 region: CASSLEREGNEQFF. The CDR3, as DNA: TGCGCCAGCAGCTTGGAACGGGAGGGAAATGAGCAGTTCTTC. The V call is TRBV5-1, the J call TRBJ2-1; TRBD2 agrees at 8 bases. This CDR3 region has 14 residues. The germline CDR1 and CDR2 sequences are SGHRS and YFSETQ. The J segment lost 7 bases and the V segment lost 0 bases, leaving 3 bases of the junction unmatched. The whole variable domain, remainder taken from reference TRBV5-1 and TRBJ2-1, is KAGVTQTPRYLIKTRGQQVTLSCSPISGHRSVSWYQQTPGQGLQFLFEYFSETQRNKGNFPGRFSGRQFSNSRSEMNVSTLELGDSALYLCASSLEREGNEQFFGPGTRLTVL.

This clonotype was seen many times. V and J are TRBV4-1 and TRBJ2-1; 10 nucleotides line up with TRBD2. Trimming cost V 1 base and J 6 bases; bases outside gene matches: 21. The CDR3 is 21 residues long. Germline V gene lookup returns CDR1 MGHRA and CDR2 YSYEKL. CDR3 DNA: TGCGCCAGCAGCCAAGGGGGACTAAGAGGTGGACTAGCGGTGGGATTCAATGAGCAGTTCTTC. Its protein product is CASSQGGLRGGLAVGFNEQFF.

The chain is built from TRBV6-1 and TRBJ1-1; D gene unclear. This CDR3 is 14 amino acids long. Trimming stripped 6 bases from V and 1 base from J, with 12 bases between. Germline V CDR1 and CDR2: MNHNS, SASEGT. The DNA for the CDR3 is TGTGCCAGCAGGACAATAGGTCAGAACACTGAAGCTTTCTTT. Its protein is CASRTIGQNTEAFF.